Described below is a single TCR beta chain sequence and its context. The antigen remains unidentified. The CDR3 length is 14 residues. The V gene lost 5 bases and the J gene lost 3 bases, with 14 bases spanning the gap. Germline V lookup: CDR1 MDHEN, CDR2 SYDVKM. TCRdb recomputed calls from the reads with MiXCR, one row per CDR3 protein. The repertoire consists of around 430,000 distinct CDR3 sequences, with roughly 43% occurring once and the leading ten covering around 45%. This specimen comes from a study of T cell repertoires in cytomegalovirus infection. For the study at large: Researchers turned to recently identified HLA-C-restricted CMV epitopes as well as well-studied HLA-B-restricted ones. Indicated by public TCR beta signatures were CMV infection and matching HLA type. Notes on the study in general: Of the TCR beta families, the public ones yielded a cumulative frequency that identified carriers of CMV plus the relevant HLA. Clonotypes of TCR beta that were HLA-C-restricted and CMV-specific dominated the ex vivo response.

Sequenced material: cultured PBMCs, taken from culture after CMV antigen stimulation. This chain uses TRBV28 with TRBJ2-7, with D perhaps TRBD1 (6 bases). This TCR came from a human donor in good health (CMV status not recorded). Some clones in this sample may be carry-over from other donors' samples. Here the CDR3 reads CASSRTGTIYEQYF. CDR3 nucleotide sequence: TGTGCCAGCAGTCGTACCGGGACAATCTACGAGCAGTACTTC.